This T cell receptor (beta chain) was sequenced in a study of graft-versus-host responses after intestinal transplantation. Study as a whole: Every transplant recipient was induced with anti-thymocyte globulin, then maintained on tacrolimus and steroids for about 3 years. Study-level points and caveats: Recipient bone marrow held GvH clones, some seen earlier in ileum or blood. In patients with graft-donor T cell macrochimerism, allograft graft-versus-host to host-versus-graft clonal ratios were high.

CDR3 length: 16 amino acids. V lost 0 bases, J lost 2 bases, and 6 bases stayed unmatched. Germline CDR1 and CDR2: SGHRS and YFSETQ. A note on this clone: The antigen is unknown.

Produced via immunoSEQ multiplex PCR; TCRdb's table is partial and in-frame only. Of about 85,000 clones detected, around 83% appear once; the ten largest clones hold about 18%. The sample here was unstimulated CD8+ T cells sorted from spleen or lymph node cells, taken before intestinal transplant. The V call is TRBV5-1, the J call TRBJ2-3; 7 nucleotides line up with TRBD1. This sequence was found in a human donor who received an intestinal transplant. CDR3 sequence reads: CASSLAGQKFTDTQYF. The DNA for the CDR3 is TGCGCCAGCAGCTTGGCGGGACAGAAGTTCACAGATACGCAGTATTTT. The full variable domain, its missing parts supplied by reference TRBV5-1 and TRBJ2-3, is KAGVTQTPRYLIKTRGQQVTLSCSPISGHRSVSWYQQTPGQGLQFLFEYFSETQRNKGNFPGRFSGRQFSNSRSEMNVSTLELGDSALYLCASSLAGQKFTDTQYFGPGTRLTVL.